Sequencing of this T cell receptor (beta chain) was carried out in a study of cytomegalovirus exposure and HLA in healthy donors. Regarding the study as a whole: When presence/absence was analysed, sequencing depth was taken to be roughly uniform across donors. What a later analysis showed was that several of the most significant clusters appeared linked to common viral pathogens.

Only one count was recorded for this clone. Its specificity is not known. Primers for the PCR totalled 60 Vbeta and 13 Jbeta. TCRdb keeps only in-frame clones here, not all; method: immunoSEQ multiplex PCR. This sample has around 120,000 clones, with about three quarters found just once. The CDR3 runs 15 residues. V was pared by 3 bases and J by 4 bases, with 16 bases between. Germline loops: CDR1 KGHSH, CDR2 LQKENI. The genes are TRBV18 and TRBJ2-7; tentatively, D is TRBD1 (6 bases). The receptor was isolated from a woman aged 40 to 49 in good health and CMV-seronegative. Specimen: PBMCs. CDR3 region: CASSPRQAYGYEQYF. CDR3 DNA: TGTGCCAGCTCACCCCGACAGGCCTATGGTTACGAGCAGTACTTC. Full variable domain (remainder filled in from reference TRBV18 and TRBJ2-7): NAGVMQNPRHLVRRRGQEARLRCSPMKGHSHVYWYRQLPEEGLKFMVYLQKENIIDESGMPKERFSAEFPKEGPSILRIQQVVRGDSAAYFCASSPRQAYGYEQYFGPGTRLTVT.